This T cell receptor (beta chain) derives from a study of human T cells and chemical hapten exposure. Study results and limitations: The number of TCRs over 1 in 1000 frequency stayed unchanged after DPC.

With respect to this clonotype: Its target is unknown.

Each CDR3 protein gets one entry after TCRdb re-called the RACE reads with MiXCR. The data contain around 110,000 distinct CDR3 sequences, about 12% of them singletons. Time point noted: patch test 1, 2 weeks after DPC sensitization. Treatment of the sample: therapeutic diphenylcyclopropenone sensitization with weekly scalp DPC. This CDR3 spans 14 amino acids. Germline values: CDR1 DFQATT, CDR2 SNEGSKA (reference sequence). V gave up 0 bases and J gave up 2 bases, with 10 bases separating them. This chain links TRBV20-1 with TRBJ1-2; tentative D call: TRBD1 (5 bases). The receptor was isolated from a woman between 50 and 59 years old with alopecia areata. Some clones in this sample may be carry-over from other donors' samples. Material: whole blood, obtained in connection with sensitization to the hapten diphenylcyclopropenone (DPC). The CDR3 nucleotides read TGCAGTGCTAGAGACCCAGGGAACAACTATGGCTACACCTTC. Translation: CSARDPGNNYGYTF.